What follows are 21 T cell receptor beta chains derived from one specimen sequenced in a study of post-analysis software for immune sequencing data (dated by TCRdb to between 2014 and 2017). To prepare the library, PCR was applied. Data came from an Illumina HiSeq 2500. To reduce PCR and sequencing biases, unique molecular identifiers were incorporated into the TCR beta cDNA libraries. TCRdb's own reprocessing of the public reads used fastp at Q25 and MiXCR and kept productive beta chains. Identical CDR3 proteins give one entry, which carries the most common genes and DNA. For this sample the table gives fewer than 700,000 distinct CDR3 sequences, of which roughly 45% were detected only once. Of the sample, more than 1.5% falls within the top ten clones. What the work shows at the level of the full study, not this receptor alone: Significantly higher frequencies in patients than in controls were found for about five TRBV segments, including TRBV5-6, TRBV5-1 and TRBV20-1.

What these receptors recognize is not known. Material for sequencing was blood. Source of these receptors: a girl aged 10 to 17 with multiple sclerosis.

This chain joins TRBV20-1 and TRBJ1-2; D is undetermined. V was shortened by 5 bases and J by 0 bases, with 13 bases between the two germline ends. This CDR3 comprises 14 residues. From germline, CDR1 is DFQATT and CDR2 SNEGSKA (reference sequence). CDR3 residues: CSAHTVGSNYGYTF. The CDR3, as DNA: TGCAGTGCTCATACAGTGGGCTCTAACTATGGCTACACCTTC.

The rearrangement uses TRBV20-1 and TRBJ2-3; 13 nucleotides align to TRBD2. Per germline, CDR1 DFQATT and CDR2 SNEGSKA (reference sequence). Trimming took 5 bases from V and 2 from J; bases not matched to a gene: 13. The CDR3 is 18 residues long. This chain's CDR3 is CSALGRAGLAGITDTQYF. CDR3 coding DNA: TGCAGTGCTTTAGGAAGGGCGGGACTAGCGGGAATCACAGATACGCAGTATTTT.

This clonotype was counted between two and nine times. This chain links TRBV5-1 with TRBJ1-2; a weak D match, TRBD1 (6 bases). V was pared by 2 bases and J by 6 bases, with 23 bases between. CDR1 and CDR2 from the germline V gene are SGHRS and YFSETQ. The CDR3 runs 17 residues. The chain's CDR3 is CASSFGDISTGTHGYTF. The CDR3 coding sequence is TGCGCCAGCAGCTTTGGCGATATCTCGACAGGCACCCATGGCTACACCTTC.

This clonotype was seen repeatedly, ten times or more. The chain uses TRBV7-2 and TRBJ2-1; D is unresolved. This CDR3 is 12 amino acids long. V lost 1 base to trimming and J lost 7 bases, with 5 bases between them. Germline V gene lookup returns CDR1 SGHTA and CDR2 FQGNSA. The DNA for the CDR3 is TGTGCCAGCAGCTTAGGCAGGAATGAGCAGTTCTTC. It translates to CASSLGRNEQFF.

The CDR3 sequence: CASSLAVAHRGKGYTF. The CDR3 DNA sequence: TGTGCCAGCAGTTTAGCAGTCGCCCACAGGGGAAAGGGCTACACCTTC. This chain joins TRBV12-3 or TRBV12-4 and TRBJ1-2; TRBD1 matches 7 bases. V was clipped by 0 bases and J by 8 bases; unmatched bases: 12. This CDR3 is 16 amino acids long.

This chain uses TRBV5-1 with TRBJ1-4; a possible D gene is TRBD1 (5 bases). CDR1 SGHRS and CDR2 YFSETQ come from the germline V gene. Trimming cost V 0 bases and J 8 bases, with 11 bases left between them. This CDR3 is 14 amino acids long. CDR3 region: CASSLEGTAEKLFF. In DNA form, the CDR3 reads TGCGCCAGCAGCTTGGAGGGGACGGCAGAAAAACTGTTTTTT.

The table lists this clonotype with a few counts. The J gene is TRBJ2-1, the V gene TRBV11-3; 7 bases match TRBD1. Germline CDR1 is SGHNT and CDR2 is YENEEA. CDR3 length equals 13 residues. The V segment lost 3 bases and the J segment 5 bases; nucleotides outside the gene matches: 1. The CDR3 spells CASSLDRHNEQFF. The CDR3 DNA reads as TGTGCCAGCAGCTTGGACAGGCACAATGAGCAGTTCTTC.

In DNA, the CDR3 is TGCGCCAGCAGCGGGGGGGACAGCACAGATACGCAGTATTTT. Its translation: CASSGGDSTDTQYF. This chain links TRBV5-1 with TRBJ2-3, with TRBD2 matching over 7 bases. The CDR3 contains 14 residues. J was trimmed by 0 bases and V by 4 bases; bases with no gene match: 2. Looked up from germline, CDR1 is SGHRS and CDR2 is YFSETQ.

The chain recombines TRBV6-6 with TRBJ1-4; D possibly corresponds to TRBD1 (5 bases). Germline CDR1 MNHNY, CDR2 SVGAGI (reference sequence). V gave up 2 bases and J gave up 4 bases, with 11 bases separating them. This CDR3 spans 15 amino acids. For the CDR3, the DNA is TGTGCCAGCAGTTACACCGGGACGGATAATGAAAAACTGTTTTTT. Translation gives CASSYTGTDNEKLFF.

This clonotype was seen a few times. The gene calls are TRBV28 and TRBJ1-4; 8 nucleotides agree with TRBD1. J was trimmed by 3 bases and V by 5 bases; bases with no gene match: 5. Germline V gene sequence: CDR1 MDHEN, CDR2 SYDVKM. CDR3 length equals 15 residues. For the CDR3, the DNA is TGTGCCAGCAGTAATCAGGGGGCTGCTAATGAAAAACTGTTTTTT. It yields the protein CASSNQGAANEKLFF.

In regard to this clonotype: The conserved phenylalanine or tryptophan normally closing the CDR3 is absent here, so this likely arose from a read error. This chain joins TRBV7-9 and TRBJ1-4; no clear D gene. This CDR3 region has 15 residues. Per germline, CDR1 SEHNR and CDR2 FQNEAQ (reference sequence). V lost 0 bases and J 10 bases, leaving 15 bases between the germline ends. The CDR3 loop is CASSLAPDSSLKLFS. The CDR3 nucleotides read TGTGCCAGCAGCTTAGCCCCGGACTCATCTTTAAAACTGTTTTCT.

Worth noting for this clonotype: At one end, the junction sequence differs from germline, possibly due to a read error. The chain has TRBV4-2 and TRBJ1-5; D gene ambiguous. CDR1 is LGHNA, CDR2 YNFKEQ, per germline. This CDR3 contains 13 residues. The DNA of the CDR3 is TGTGCCGGCAGCCAGGCCTTTGATCAGCCCCAGCATTTT. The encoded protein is CAGSQAFDQPQHF.

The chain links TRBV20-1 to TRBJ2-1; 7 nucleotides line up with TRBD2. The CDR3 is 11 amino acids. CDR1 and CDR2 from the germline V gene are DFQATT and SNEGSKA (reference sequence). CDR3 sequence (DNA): TGCAGGCCTGCGGGGGAGGTGGGGCAGTTCTTC. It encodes CRPAGEVGQFF.

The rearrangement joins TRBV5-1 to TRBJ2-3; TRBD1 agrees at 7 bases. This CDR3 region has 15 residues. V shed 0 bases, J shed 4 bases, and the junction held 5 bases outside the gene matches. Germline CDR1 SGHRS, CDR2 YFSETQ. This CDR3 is CASSLGRGSADTQYF. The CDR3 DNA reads TGCGCCAGCAGCTTGGGCAGGGGGAGCGCAGATACGCAGTATTTT.

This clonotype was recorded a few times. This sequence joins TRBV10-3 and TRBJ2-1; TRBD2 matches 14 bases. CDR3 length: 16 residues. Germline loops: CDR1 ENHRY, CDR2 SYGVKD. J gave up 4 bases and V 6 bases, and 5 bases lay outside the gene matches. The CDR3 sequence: CAISTGTSGSYNEQFF. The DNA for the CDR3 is TGTGCCATCAGCACCGGGACTAGCGGGAGTTACAATGAGCAGTTCTTC.

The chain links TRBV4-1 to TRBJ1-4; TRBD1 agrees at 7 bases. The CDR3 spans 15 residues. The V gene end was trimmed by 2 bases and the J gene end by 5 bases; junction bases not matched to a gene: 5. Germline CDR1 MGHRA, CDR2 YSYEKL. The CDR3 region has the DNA TGCGCCAGCAGCCAAAGGGGGACAGCAAATGAAAAACTGTTTTTT. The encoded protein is CASSQRGTANEKLFF.

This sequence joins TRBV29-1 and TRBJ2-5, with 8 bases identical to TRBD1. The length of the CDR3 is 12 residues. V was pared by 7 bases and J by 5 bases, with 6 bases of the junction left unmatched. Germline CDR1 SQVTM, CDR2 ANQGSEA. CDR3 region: CSADRVGETQYF. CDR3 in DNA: TGCAGCGCGGACAGGGTCGGCGAGACCCAGTACTTC. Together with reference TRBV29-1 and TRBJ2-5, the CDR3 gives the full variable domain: SAVISQKPSRDICQRGTSLTIQCQVDSQVTMMFWYRQQPGQSLTLIATANQGSEATYESGFVIDKFPISRPNLTFSTLTVSNMSPEDSSIYLCSADRVGETQYFGPGTRLLVL.

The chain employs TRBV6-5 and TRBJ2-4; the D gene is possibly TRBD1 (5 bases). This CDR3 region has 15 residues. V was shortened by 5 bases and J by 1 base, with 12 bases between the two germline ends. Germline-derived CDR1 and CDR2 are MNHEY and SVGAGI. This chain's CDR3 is CASSIQGSAKNIQYF. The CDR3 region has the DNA TGTGCCAGCAGTATTCAGGGTAGTGCCAAAAACATTCAGTACTTC.

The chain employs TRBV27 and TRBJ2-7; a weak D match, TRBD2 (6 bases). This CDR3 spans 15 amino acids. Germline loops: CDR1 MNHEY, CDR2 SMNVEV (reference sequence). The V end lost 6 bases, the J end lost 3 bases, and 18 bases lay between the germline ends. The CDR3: CASRGGRGTGYEQYF. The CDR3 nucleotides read TGTGCCAGCAGGGGTGGGCGGGGAACCGGCTACGAGCAGTACTTC.

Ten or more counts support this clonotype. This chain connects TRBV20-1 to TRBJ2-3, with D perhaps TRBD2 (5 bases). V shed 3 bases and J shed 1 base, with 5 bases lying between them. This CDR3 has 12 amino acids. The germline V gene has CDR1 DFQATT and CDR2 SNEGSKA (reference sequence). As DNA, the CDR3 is TGCAGTGCTAGCGGGGGCACAGATACGCAGTATTTT. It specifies CSASGGTDTQYF.

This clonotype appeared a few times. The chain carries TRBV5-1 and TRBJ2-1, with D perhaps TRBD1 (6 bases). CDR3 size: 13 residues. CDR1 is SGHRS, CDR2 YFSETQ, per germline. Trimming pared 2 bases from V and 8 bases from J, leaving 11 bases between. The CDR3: CASSFGAGDEQFF. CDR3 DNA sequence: TGCGCCAGCAGCTTTGGGGCAGGGGATGAGCAGTTCTTC. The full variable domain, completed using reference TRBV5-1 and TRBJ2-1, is KAGVTQTPRYLIKTRGQQVTLSCSPISGHRSVSWYQQTPGQGLQFLFEYFSETQRNKGNFPGRFSGRQFSNSRSEMNVSTLELGDSALYLCASSFGAGDEQFFGPGTRLTVL.